One sample yielded the 21 T cell receptor beta chains listed below, sequenced in a study of T-cell memory formation after mild COVID-19 (dated by TCRdb to about 2021). Library generation was performed with 5' RACE. Sequenced on an Illumina NovaSeq 6000. TCRdb applied fastp at Q25 and MiXCR to the public reads, then kept only in-frame beta chains. Under each unique CDR3 protein, matching rows form one entry showing the most common genes and DNA. The sample contains around 430,000 distinct CDR3 sequences, about 15% of them found a single time. Around a fifth of the sample lies in the top ten. Sequencing was carried out using PBMCs or a T cell subset sorted from them (not recorded which). Receptors originate from a young man who had mild COVID-19 (a few samples of this study predate the infection). The sample titles of this study are shuffled in the database, so cell type and time point are left out; the donor was told from shared clones.

The chain combines TRBV5-1 with TRBJ2-3, with TRBD2 matching over 8 bases. Germline V gene sequence: CDR1 SGHRS, CDR2 YFSETQ. J lost 0 bases, V lost 0 bases, and 6 bases had no gene match. The CDR3 is 17 residues long. This chain's CDR3 is CASSLGASGFSTDTQYF. The CDR3 bases are TGCGCCAGCAGCTTGGGAGCTAGCGGGTTTAGCACAGATACGCAGTATTTT.

This clonotype has a handful of counts. The chain links TRBV5-1 to TRBJ2-2; D remains ambiguous. Trimming stripped 4 bases from V and 5 bases from J, with 6 bases between. Looked up from germline, CDR1 is SGHRS and CDR2 is YFSETQ. The CDR3 consists of 12 residues. This CDR3 is CASSRFTGELFF. CDR3 sequence (DNA): TGCGCCAGCAGCCGTTTTACCGGGGAGCTGTTTTTT. Variable domain in full (rest from reference TRBV5-1 and TRBJ2-2): KAGVTQTPRYLIKTRGQQVTLSCSPISGHRSVSWYQQTPGQGLQFLFEYFSETQRNKGNFPGRFSGRQFSNSRSEMNVSTLELGDSALYLCASSRFTGELFFGEGSRLTVL.

The chain couples TRBV4-1 to TRBJ2-1; 9 bases match TRBD1. CDR1 is MGHRA, CDR2 YSYEKL, per germline. The CDR3 has 15 residues. The trim removed 4 bases at V and 11 bases at J, leaving 12 bases unmatched. CDR3 region: CASSPSGTGSTKQFF. In DNA form, the CDR3 reads TGCGCCAGCAGCCCTTCAGGGACAGGGTCGACGAAGCAGTTCTTC.

This chain links TRBV7-9 with TRBJ2-5; D gene ambiguous. Germline V gene sequence: CDR1 SEHNR, CDR2 FQNEAQ (reference sequence). This CDR3 is 12 amino acids long. The V end was cut by 8 bases, the J end by 5 bases, with 12 bases between. CDR3 nucleotides: TGTGCCAGCCGACGGCCCGAGGAGACCCAGTACTTC. This sequence encodes CASRRPEETQYF.

This chain joins TRBV29-1 and TRBJ2-5; D remains unclear. Between the trimmed V and J ends, which lost 3 bases and 5 bases, there was a span of 13 bases. Germline V lookup: CDR1 SQVTM, CDR2 ANQGSEA. The length of the CDR3 is 13 residues. As DNA, the CDR3 is TGCAGCGTTGATGGGAAAACGTCGGAGACCCAGTACTTC. Translation gives CSVDGKTSETQYF.

This clonotype was seen repeatedly, ten times or more. The chain carries TRBV5-6 and TRBJ1-5; 10 nucleotides align to TRBD1. The CDR3 runs to 17 residues. Per the germline V gene, CDR1 is SGHDT and CDR2 is YYEEEE. V was clipped by 3 bases and J by 6 bases; unmatched bases: 12. DNA for the CDR3: TGTGCCAGCAGCTCCTACCGATATGGGACAGGGGCTCAGCCCCAGCATTTT. It yields the protein CASSSYRYGTGAQPQHF.

This clonotype was counted many times. The rearrangement links TRBV2 to TRBJ1-1, with D uncertain. V shed 4 bases and J shed 1 base, with 7 bases lying between them. The CDR3 covers 13 residues. The V gene's germline CDR1 is SNHLY and CDR2 FYNNEI. DNA for the CDR3: TGTGCCAGCAGTGGGGAGGGGAACACTGAAGCTTTCTTT. Encoded protein: CASSGEGNTEAFF. Full variable domain (rest looked up from reference TRBV2 and TRBJ1-1): EPEVTQTPSHQVTQMGQEVILRCVPISNHLYFYWYRQILGQKVEFLVSFYNNEISEKSEIFDDQFSVERPDGSNFTLKIRSTKLEDSAMYFCASSGEGNTEAFFGQGTRLTVV.

The chain recombines TRBV30 with TRBJ1-2; D not resolved. CDR1 is GTSNPN, CDR2 SVGIG, per germline (reference sequence). CDR3 length: 14 residues. V gave up 4 bases and J gave up 6 bases, with 18 bases separating them. The CDR3 DNA is TGTGCCTGGACGAAGGACGCATCATGGGATGGCTACACCTTC. The encoded protein is CAWTKDASWDGYTF. Full variable domain (outside the CDR3, taken from reference TRBV30 and TRBJ1-2): SQTIHQWPATLVQPVGSPLSLECTVEGTSNPNLYWYRQAAGRGLQLLFYSVGIGQISSEVPQNLSASRPQDRQFILSSKKLLLSDSGFYLCAWTKDASWDGYTFGSGTRLTVV.

This chain uses TRBV5-1 with TRBJ2-5; 13 nucleotides agree with TRBD2. CDR1 is SGHRS, CDR2 YFSETQ, per germline. The J segment lost 5 bases and the V segment lost 4 bases, leaving 8 bases of the junction unmatched. The CDR3 has 16 amino acids. Here the CDR3 DNA reads TGCGCCAGCAGCCCCACACTAGCGGGGGGGCGGGAGACCCAGTACTTC. It encodes CASSPTLAGGRETQYF.

The chain recombines TRBV12-3 or TRBV12-4 with TRBJ2-5; D is perhaps TRBD1 or TRBD2 (5 bases each). V shed 6 bases and J shed 4 bases, with 15 bases lying between them. The CDR3 has 14 amino acids. The CDR3 nucleotides are TGTGCCAGCAGCTCCGGGACGGTGCCAGAGACCCAGTACTTC. This sequence encodes CASSSGTVPETQYF.

The V and J genes are TRBV5-1 and TRBJ2-7; perhaps TRBD2 as D (6 bases). The CDR3 consists of 15 residues. With 0 bases removed from V and 6 bases from J, the gap between germline ends came to 16 bases. Germline V gene data show CDR1 as SGHRS and CDR2 as YFSETQ. The CDR3 DNA is TGCGCCAGCAGCTTGGGAGGAGGGATCACCGGCGAGCAGTACTTC. Translated: CASSLGGGITGEQYF.

This clonotype was seen a few times. This chain links TRBV20-1 with TRBJ1-1; D is ambiguous. This CDR3 is built from 13 residues. Germline V gene lookup returns CDR1 DFQATT and CDR2 SNEGSKA (reference sequence). Trimming removed 3 bases at V and 0 bases at J, with 8 bases between. The CDR3 loop is CSARRHMNTEAFF. CDR3 sequence (DNA): TGCAGTGCTAGGAGACATATGAACACTGAAGCTTTCTTT.

A few counts support this clonotype. This chain uses TRBV7-9 with TRBJ2-1; D gene ambiguous. The germline V and J ends were trimmed by 4 bases and 4 bases, with 17 bases remaining between them. In germline, CDR1 is SEHNR, CDR2 FQNEAQ (reference sequence). The CDR3 is 16 residues long. The CDR3 DNA reads as TGTGCCAGCAGCTCCTCTAGTGTGGCCGTTTACAATGAGCAGTTCTTC. Protein product: CASSSSSVAVYNEQFF.

This clonotype was seen more than once but under ten times. The chain is built from TRBV5-5 and TRBJ1-6; D gene unclear. Germline V gene data show CDR1 as SGHKS and CDR2 as YYEKEE (reference sequence). V lost 2 bases to trimming and J lost 7 bases, with 10 bases between them. The CDR3 spans 14 residues. As DNA, the CDR3 is TGTGCCAGCAGCTTCGAGGCTGCCAATTCACCCCTCCACTTT. This translates into CASSFEAANSPLHF.

This clonotype has a handful of counts. The V gene is TRBV4-3, the J gene TRBJ1-2, with a weak D call TRBD1 (6 bases). The germline gives CDR1 LGHNA, CDR2 YSLEER. This CDR3 is 18 amino acids long. V was clipped by 1 base and J by 4 bases, with 22 bases between them. In DNA, the CDR3 is TGCGCCAGCAGCCAAGGTCGGGTCCTCTCAGGGGACGGCTATGGCTACACCTTC. Protein sequence: CASSQGRVLSGDGYGYTF.

This clonotype was seen many times. The genes are TRBV7-2 and TRBJ1-1; 7 bases match TRBD1. CDR1 and CDR2 from the germline V gene are SGHTA and FQGNSA. Trimming took 7 bases from V and 1 from J; bases not matched to a gene: 6. CDR3 length: 14 amino acids. The CDR3, as DNA: TGTGCCAGCACCATGAGGACAGGGAACACTGAAGCTTTCTTT. It encodes CASTMRTGNTEAFF.

This clonotype was detected a few times. The chain employs TRBV5-1 and TRBJ2-3, with 8 bases fitting TRBD2. Germline lookup yields CDR1 SGHRS and CDR2 YFSETQ. The CDR3 consists of 17 residues. Germline trimming cut 2 bases from V and 3 bases from J; bases unmatched to any gene: 11. The CDR3 DNA is TGCGCCAGCAGCTTCATCCTGACGGGGGGGCCGACAGATACGCAGTATTTT. Its translation is CASSFILTGGPTDTQYF.

V usage is TRBV2 and J usage is TRBJ2-1; D is undetermined. V was shortened by 3 bases and J by 6 bases, with 15 bases between the two germline ends. The CDR3 length is 15 residues. CDR1 is SNHLY, CDR2 FYNNEI, per germline. The chain's CDR3 is CASSDVGVFGNEQFF. The CDR3 coding sequence is TGTGCCAGCAGTGATGTCGGCGTATTTGGCAATGAGCAGTTCTTC.

This clonotype was picked up a small number of times. The chain recombines TRBV6-5 with TRBJ2-1, with D perhaps matching TRBD1 (6 bases). V lost 5 bases, J lost 0 bases, and 20 bases lay in between. Germline CDR1 and CDR2: MNHEY and SVGAGI. The CDR3 runs 18 residues. As DNA, the CDR3 is TGTGCCAGCAGTACCTTAATACAGGGATTAGGCTCCTACAATGAGCAGTTCTTC. It yields the protein CASSTLIQGLGSYNEQFF.

This clonotype was observed many times. This chain joins TRBV7-2 and TRBJ1-1; D unresolved. V lost 5 bases and J lost 0, with 7 bases in between. Germline V lookup: CDR1 SGHTA, CDR2 FQGNSA. The CDR3 spans 13 residues. CDR3 sequence: CASSLWVNTEAFF. Written as DNA, the CDR3 is TGTGCCAGCAGCCTCTGGGTGAACACTGAAGCTTTCTTT.

The chain combines TRBV7-9 with TRBJ1-1, with 9 bases matching TRBD1. Germline V gene data show CDR1 as SEHNR and CDR2 as FQNEAQ (reference sequence). V dropped 5 bases and J dropped 4; count of bases not matched to a gene: 8. This CDR3 contains 15 residues. The CDR3 DNA reads as TGTGCCAGCAGCGTTACAGGGGGCGCCGGCACTGAAGCTTTCTTT. Residues: CASSVTGGAGTEAFF.